This entry lists 15 T cell receptor beta chains sequenced from one sample in a study of identifying expanded T cells in peripheral blood. Sequencing used immunoSEQ multiplex PCR; TCRdb keeps in-frame clones, though not all of them. Here the sample spans 60,000 or so clones, around 81% being singletons. The sample taken for sequencing was blood. These receptors all come from a person aged 18 to 75 in good health.

This chain joins TRBV4-3 and TRBJ2-7; TRBD2 aligns across 11 bases. Trimming removed 4 bases from V and 7 bases from J; junction bases left unmatched: 3. The CDR3 runs to 13 residues. In germline, CDR1 is LGHNA, CDR2 YSLEER. The CDR3 nucleotides read TGCGCCAGCAGCCCTTGGACTAGCGGGGAGCAGTACTTC. Translating gives CASSPWTSGEQYF.

The genes are TRBV25-1 and TRBJ1-4, with D possibly being TRBD1 (5 bases). In germline, CDR1 is MGHDK, CDR2 SYGVNS. CDR3 size: 17 residues. V was pared by 0 bases and J by 4 bases, with 15 bases between. CDR3 amino acids: CASSEYSRRGLNEKLFF. The CDR3 coding sequence is TGTGCCAGCAGTGAATATTCCCGACGGGGCCTTAATGAAAAACTGTTTTTT.

The chain is built from TRBV6-5 and TRBJ1-1; the match to TRBD1 covers 8 bases. V was pared by 8 bases and J by 4 bases, with 9 bases of the junction left unmatched. The germline CDR1 and CDR2 sequences are MNHEY and SVGAGI. The CDR3 length is 14 residues. DNA of the CDR3: TGTGCCAGCCTCCCCAACAGGGGGACCACTGAAGCTTTCTTT. Translating it yields CASLPNRGTTEAFF.

V usage is TRBV7-6 and J usage is TRBJ2-7; no reliable D call. The CDR3 loop spans 13 amino acids. Trimming took off 5 bases at V and 1 base at J, with 9 bases between the two ends. CDR1 is SGHVS, CDR2 FNYEAQ, per germline. The CDR3 loop is CASSRDGSYEQYF. CDR3 bases: TGTGCCAGCAGCCGTGACGGATCCTACGAGCAGTACTTC.

This clone was counted a single time. This chain links TRBV14 with TRBJ2-1; possibly TRBD1 or TRBD2 for D (5 bases each). CDR1 is SGHDN, CDR2 FVKESK, per germline. Trimming removed 2 bases at V and 6 bases at J, with 11 bases between. This CDR3 contains 14 residues. The CDR3 DNA follows: TGTGCCAGCAGCCAATTTCGGGGCGGCAATGAGCAGTTCTTC. Translating gives CASSQFRGGNEQFF.

This sequence joins TRBV7-2 and TRBJ2-5; D remains unclear. Per the germline V gene, CDR1 is SGHTA and CDR2 is FQGNSA. The CDR3 sequence is 14 residues long. Trimming took off 1 base at V and 2 bases at J, with 8 bases between the two ends. The chain's CDR3 is CASSLDWSQETQYF. For the CDR3, the DNA is TGTGCCAGCAGCTTAGATTGGTCACAAGAGACCCAGTACTTC.

This sequence joins TRBV28 and TRBJ1-1; no definite D call. Germline CDR1 reads MDHEN; CDR2 reads SYDVKM. Trimming took 1 base from V and 1 from J, leaving 13 bases between them. The CDR3 is 16 amino acids. The CDR3 here is CASSLLVRRRNTEAFF. CDR3 nucleotides: TGTGCCAGCAGTTTATTGGTCCGGCGACGGAACACTGAAGCTTTCTTT.

The chain joins TRBV5-1 to TRBJ2-7, with D perhaps TRBD1 (5 bases). Trimming pared 2 bases from V and 5 bases from J, leaving 11 bases between. CDR1 and CDR2 (germline): SGHRS, YFSETQ. This CDR3 comprises 13 residues. CDR3 in DNA: TGCGCCAGCAGCTTCAGCAGGGTGGACGAGCAGTACTTC. This gives the protein CASSFSRVDEQYF. Supplemented by reference TRBV5-1 and TRBJ2-7, the full variable domain reads KAGVTQTPRYLIKTRGQQVTLSCSPISGHRSVSWYQQTPGQGLQFLFEYFSETQRNKGNFPGRFSGRQFSNSRSEMNVSTLELGDSALYLCASSFSRVDEQYFGPGTRLTVT.

J is TRBJ1-1 and V is TRBV5-1; a possible D gene is TRBD1 (5 bases). Germline CDR1 reads SGHRS; CDR2 reads YFSETQ. The CDR3 covers 14 residues. The ends were cut back, 4 bases at V and 10 bases at J, with 20 bases in the middle. CDR3 bases: TGCGCCAGCAGCCTTAGCCCCGAGACAGAGCGAGCTTTCTTT. This codes for CASSLSPETERAFF.

The chain couples TRBV6-1 to TRBJ1-5; TRBD1 aligns across 10 bases. CDR3 size: 14 residues. Germline V gives CDR1 MNHNS, CDR2 SASEGT. V lost 4 bases, J lost 5 bases, and 2 bases stayed unmatched. CDR3 in DNA: TGTGCCAGCAGTGGACAGGGGGCTCATCAGCCCCAGCATTTT. Protein sequence: CASSGQGAHQPQHF.

The gene calls are TRBV7-9 and TRBJ1-2, with TRBD1 identical over 10 bases. Germline V gives CDR1 SEHNR, CDR2 FQNEAQ (reference sequence). The V gene end was trimmed by 3 bases and the J gene end by 4 bases; junction bases not matched to a gene: 2. The CDR3 runs 14 residues. CDR3 sequence reads: CASSLGQGSYGYTF. CDR3 coding DNA: TGTGCCAGCAGCTTGGGACAGGGGTCCTATGGCTACACCTTC. Full variable domain (rest looked up from reference TRBV7-9 and TRBJ1-2): DTGVSQNPRHKITKRGQNVTFRCDPISEHNRLYWYRQTLGQGPEFLTYFQNEAQLEKSRLLSDRFSAERPKGSFSTLEIQRTEQGDSAMYLCASSLGQGSYGYTFGSGTRLTVV.

This clone was recorded only once. The chain links TRBV11-3 to TRBJ2-1; TRBD2 matches at 12 bases. V lost 5 bases and J lost 7; bases outside the gene matches: 9. Germline V CDR1 and CDR2: SGHNT, YENEEA. The CDR3 covers 16 residues. In nucleotides, the CDR3 is TGTGCCAGCAGCATCAGGACTAGCGGGACCCCAAATGAGCAGTTCTTC. Its translation: CASSIRTSGTPNEQFF. The full variable domain, with the rest looked up from reference TRBV11-3 and TRBJ2-1, is EAGVVQSPRYKIIEKKQPVAFWCNPISGHNTLYWYLQNLGQGPELLIRYENEEAVDDSQLPKDRFSAERLKGVDSTLKIQPAELGDSAVYLCASSIRTSGTPNEQFFGPGTRLTVL.

This chain connects TRBV19 to TRBJ1-2; weak D call: TRBD1 (5 bases). Trimming shortened V by 7 bases and J by 0 bases, and 15 bases separated the two germline ends. Germline loops: CDR1 LNHDA, CDR2 SQIVND (reference sequence). This CDR3 comprises 15 residues. CDR3 residues: CASNKGTAANYGYTF. In DNA, the CDR3 is TGTGCCAGTAATAAGGGGACGGCCGCTAACTATGGCTACACCTTC.

The J gene is TRBJ2-3, the V gene TRBV6-5; D call uncertain. The CDR3 loop spans 16 amino acids. V was trimmed by 4 bases and J by 6 bases, leaving 20 bases between them. Germline-derived CDR1 and CDR2 are MNHEY and SVGAGI. The CDR3 here is CASSLRPHTSSDTQYF. The CDR3 nucleotides read TGTGCCAGCAGTTTACGACCCCATACCTCATCGGATACGCAGTATTTT.

V and J are TRBV9 and TRBJ2-3; 13 bases fit TRBD2. CDR3 length equals 16 residues. Germline CDR1 reads SGDLS; CDR2 reads YYNGEE. With 4 bases clipped from V and 2 bases from J, the junction kept 4 bases outside the gene matches. Here the CDR3 DNA reads TGTGCCAGCAGCTACGGGACTAGCGGGATCACAGATACGCAGTATTTT. Its translation is CASSYGTSGITDTQYF.